This T cell receptor (beta chain) originates from a study of memory B cells and T cells in multiple sclerosis. Overall study findings and caveats: Shared clonotype counts depended on differing compartment clone-set sizes and were normalized.

Trimming shortened V by 7 bases and J by 0 bases, and 13 bases separated the two germline ends. From germline, CDR1 is SNHLY and CDR2 FYNNEI. The CDR3 is made up of 15 amino acids. Profiling relied on immunoSEQ multiplex PCR, and the TCRdb table lists in-frame clones only, not all of them. The repertoire consists of about 7,600 clones, with about 60% occurring once and the leading ten covering 30% to 35%. Turning to this clone: Its antigen is undetermined.

The receptor's source is a human donor with multiple sclerosis. The sample was memory (CD45RO+) CD8+ T cells from blood. The J gene is TRBJ2-1, the V gene TRBV2; TRBD2 is a possible D gene (6 bases). The CDR3 reads CASTRGRSSYNEQFF. In DNA form, the CDR3 reads TGTGCCAGCACTCGAGGGAGGAGCTCCTACAATGAGCAGTTCTTC.